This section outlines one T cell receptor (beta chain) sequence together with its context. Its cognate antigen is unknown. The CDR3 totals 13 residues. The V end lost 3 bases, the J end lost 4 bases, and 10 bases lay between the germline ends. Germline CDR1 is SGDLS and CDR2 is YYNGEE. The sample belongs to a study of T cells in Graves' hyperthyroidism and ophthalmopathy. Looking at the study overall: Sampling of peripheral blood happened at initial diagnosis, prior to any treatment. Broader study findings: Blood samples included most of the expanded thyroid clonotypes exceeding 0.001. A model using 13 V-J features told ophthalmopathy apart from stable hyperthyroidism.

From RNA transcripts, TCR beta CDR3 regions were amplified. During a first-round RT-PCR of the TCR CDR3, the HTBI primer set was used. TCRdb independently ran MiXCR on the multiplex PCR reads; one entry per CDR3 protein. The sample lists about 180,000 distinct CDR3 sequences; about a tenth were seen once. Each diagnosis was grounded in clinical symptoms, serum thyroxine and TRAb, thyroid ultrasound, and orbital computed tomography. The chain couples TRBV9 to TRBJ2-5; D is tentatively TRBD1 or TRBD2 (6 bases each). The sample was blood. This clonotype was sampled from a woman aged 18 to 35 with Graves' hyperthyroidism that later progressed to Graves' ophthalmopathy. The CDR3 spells CASSGGARETQYF. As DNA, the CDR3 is TGTGCCAGCAGCGGGGGGGCACGAGAGACCCAGTACTTC.